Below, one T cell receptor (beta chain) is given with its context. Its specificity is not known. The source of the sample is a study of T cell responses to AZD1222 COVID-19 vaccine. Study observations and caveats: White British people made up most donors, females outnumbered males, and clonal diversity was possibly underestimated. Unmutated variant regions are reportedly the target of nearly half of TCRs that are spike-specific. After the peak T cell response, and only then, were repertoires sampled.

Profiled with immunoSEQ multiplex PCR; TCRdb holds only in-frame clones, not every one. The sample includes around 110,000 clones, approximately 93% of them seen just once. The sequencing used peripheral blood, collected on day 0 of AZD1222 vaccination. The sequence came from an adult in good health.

In nucleotides, the CDR3 is TGTGCCAGCAGTTTCAACCTAGCGGGACCCCTCTACGAGCAGTACTTC. Translation gives CASSFNLAGPLYEQYF. The chain combines TRBV27 with TRBJ2-7; 9 bases align to TRBD2. Losses at the gene ends were 3 bases for V and 3 bases for J; bases not matched to a gene: 9. CDR1 MNHEY and CDR2 SMNVEV come from the germline V gene (reference sequence). CDR3 length: 16 amino acids.